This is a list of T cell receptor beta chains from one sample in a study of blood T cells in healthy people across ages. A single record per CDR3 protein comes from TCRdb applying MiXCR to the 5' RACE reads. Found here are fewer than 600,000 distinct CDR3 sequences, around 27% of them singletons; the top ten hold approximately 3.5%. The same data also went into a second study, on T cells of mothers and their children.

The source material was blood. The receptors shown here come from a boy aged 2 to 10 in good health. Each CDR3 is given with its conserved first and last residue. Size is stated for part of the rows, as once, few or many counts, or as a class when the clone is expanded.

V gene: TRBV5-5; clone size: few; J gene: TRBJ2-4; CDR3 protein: CASSLGQGGSRQNIQYF
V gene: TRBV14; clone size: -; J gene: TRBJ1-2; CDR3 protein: CASSQERRGPYGYTF
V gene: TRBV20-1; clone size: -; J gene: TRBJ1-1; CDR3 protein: CSASRGTEAFF
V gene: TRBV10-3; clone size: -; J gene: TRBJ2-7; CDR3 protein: CAISEGGTGVEQYF
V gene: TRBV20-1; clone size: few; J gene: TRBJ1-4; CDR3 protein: CSAQRGINEKLFF
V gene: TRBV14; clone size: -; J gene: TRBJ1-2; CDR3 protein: CASSRSGVGGYTF
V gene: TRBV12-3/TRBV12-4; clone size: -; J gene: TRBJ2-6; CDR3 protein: CASSWGPAGANALTF
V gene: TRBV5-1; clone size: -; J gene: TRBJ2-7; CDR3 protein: CASSLDLLAGAYEQYF
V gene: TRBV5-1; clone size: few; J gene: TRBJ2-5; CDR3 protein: CASSPDSRGETQYF
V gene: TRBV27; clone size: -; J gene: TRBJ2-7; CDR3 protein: CASSLTKDRVNEQYF
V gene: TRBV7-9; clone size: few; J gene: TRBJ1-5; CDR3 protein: CASSPGGVSNQPQHF
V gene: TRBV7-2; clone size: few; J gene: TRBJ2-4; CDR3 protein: CASSGGGTSRVIQYF
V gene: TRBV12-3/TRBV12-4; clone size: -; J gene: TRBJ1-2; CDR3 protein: CASSLTGFDGYTF
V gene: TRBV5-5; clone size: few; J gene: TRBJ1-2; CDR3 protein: CASSLAGEVSNYGYTF
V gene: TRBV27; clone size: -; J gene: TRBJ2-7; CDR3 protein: CASSFRSEDSYEQYF
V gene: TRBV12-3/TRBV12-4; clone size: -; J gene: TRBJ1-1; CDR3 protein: CASPWGGSLNTEAFF
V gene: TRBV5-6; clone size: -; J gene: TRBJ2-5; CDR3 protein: CASSLLGAGGYYNEQFF
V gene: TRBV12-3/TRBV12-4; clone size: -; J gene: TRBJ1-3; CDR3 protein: CASSFPTGTSGNTIYF
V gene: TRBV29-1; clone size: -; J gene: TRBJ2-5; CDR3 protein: CSVGGGRAQETQYF
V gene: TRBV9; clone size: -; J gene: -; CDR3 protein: CASSVAQGGEQFF
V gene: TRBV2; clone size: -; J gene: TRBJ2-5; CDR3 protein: CASMGAGAQETQYF
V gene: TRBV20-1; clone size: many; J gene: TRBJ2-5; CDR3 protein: CSARSATGDSLETQYF
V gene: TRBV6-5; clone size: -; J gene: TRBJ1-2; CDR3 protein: CASSPGATGYTF
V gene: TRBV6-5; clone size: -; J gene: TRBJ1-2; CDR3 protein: CASKDSPNYGYTF
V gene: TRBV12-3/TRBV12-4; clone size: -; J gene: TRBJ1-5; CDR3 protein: CASSLAGQGPNQPQHF
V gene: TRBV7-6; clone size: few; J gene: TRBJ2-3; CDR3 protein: CASSSAWTQYF
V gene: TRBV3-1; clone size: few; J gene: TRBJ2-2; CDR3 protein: CASSLGGANGELFF
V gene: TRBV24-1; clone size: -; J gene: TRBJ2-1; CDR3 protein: CATSGGTNNEQFF
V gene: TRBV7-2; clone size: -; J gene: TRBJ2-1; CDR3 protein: CASSPNPSGTYNEQFF
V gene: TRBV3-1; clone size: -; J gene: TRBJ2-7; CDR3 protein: CASSQAPSPGGRAFYEQYF
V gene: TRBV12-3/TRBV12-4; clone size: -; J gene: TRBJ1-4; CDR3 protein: CASSFPNEKLFF
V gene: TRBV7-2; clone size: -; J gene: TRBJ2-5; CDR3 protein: CASSRSVGETQYF